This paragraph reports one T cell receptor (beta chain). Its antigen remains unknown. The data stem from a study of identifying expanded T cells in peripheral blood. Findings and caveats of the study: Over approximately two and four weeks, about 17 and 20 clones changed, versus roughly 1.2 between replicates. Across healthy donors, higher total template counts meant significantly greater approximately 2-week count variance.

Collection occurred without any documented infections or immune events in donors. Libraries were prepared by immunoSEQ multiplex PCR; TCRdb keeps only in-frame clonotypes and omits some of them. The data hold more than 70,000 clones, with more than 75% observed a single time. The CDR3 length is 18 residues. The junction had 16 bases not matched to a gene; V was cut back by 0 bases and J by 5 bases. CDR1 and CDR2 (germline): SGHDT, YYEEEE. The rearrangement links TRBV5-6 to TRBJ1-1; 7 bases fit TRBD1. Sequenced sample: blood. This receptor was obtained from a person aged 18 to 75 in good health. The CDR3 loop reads CASSLARGQRSLGTEAFF. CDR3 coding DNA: TGTGCCAGCAGCTTGGCCAGGGGACAGCGTTCCCTAGGGACTGAAGCTTTCTTT.